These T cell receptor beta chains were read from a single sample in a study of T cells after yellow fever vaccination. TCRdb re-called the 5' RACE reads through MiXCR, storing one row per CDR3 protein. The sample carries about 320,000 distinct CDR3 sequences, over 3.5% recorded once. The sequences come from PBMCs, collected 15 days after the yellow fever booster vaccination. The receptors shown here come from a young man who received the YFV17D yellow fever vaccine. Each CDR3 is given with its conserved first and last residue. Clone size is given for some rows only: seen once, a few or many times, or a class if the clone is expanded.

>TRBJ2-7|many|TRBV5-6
CASSFRGWAYEQYF
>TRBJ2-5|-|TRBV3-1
CASSQDTVRGETQYF
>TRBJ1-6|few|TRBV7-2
CASSLGSADYNSPLHF
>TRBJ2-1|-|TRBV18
CASSLGALNEQFF
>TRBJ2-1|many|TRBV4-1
CASSRAVVKSGGYNEQFF
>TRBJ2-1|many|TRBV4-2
CASSQEGGPSGGSSYNEQFF
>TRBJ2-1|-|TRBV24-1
CATSDSSSYNEQFF
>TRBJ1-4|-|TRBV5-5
CASSFGQPGANEKLFF
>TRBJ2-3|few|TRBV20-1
CSADNAGQVADTQYF
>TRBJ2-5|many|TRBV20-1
CSAPPSGGETQYF
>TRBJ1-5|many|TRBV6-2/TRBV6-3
CASRNGAGAQHF
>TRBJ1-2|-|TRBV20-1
CSATDRVGYGYTF
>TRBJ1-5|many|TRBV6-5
CASSLLLGAGQPQHF
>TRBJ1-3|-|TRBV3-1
CASSPRTYDSGNTIYF
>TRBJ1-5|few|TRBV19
CASRVGMEGGYQPQHF
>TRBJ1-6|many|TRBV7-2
CASSLVVQGGNSPLHF
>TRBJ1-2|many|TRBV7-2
CASSRGQGQGYTF
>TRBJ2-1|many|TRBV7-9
CASSQGQGARNEQFF
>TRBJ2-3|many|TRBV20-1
CSARVSSEGTDTQYF